The present T cell receptor beta chain was sequenced within a study of radiotherapy plus CTLA-4 blockade in lung cancer. On the study more broadly: Objective responses emerged in 15% to 20% of patients, and around 31% attained disease control.

Per the germline V gene, CDR1 is MGHRA and CDR2 is YSYEKL. The CDR3 has 13 amino acids. V dropped 4 bases and J dropped 10 bases, with 14 bases sitting between them. Receiving focal radiation plus CTLA-4 blockade with ipilimumab were patients who had chemo-refractory metastatic non-small-cell lung cancer. Study conclusions and caveats: Reported findings show early blood T cell clone dynamics, with interferon-beta, best predicted response. After radiotherapy and ipilimumab, tumor-derived clones expanded in peripheral blood.

Data came from immunoSEQ multiplex PCR; TCRdb stores just in-frame clones and leaves some out. The table includes tens of thousands of clones, 76% detected once. The sample holds many counts of this clone. Its target is not known. This sample comprised peripheral blood, obtained from a patient treated with radiotherapy plus ipilimumab. The source is a human donor with non-small cell lung cancer who had stable disease on radiotherapy plus ipilimumab. V is TRBV4-1 and J is TRBJ2-1, with TRBD1 as a possible D gene (6 bases). CDR3 in amino acids: CASSPGHSVEQFF. CDR3 DNA: TGCGCCAGCAGCCCGGGACATTCCGTGGAGCAGTTCTTC.